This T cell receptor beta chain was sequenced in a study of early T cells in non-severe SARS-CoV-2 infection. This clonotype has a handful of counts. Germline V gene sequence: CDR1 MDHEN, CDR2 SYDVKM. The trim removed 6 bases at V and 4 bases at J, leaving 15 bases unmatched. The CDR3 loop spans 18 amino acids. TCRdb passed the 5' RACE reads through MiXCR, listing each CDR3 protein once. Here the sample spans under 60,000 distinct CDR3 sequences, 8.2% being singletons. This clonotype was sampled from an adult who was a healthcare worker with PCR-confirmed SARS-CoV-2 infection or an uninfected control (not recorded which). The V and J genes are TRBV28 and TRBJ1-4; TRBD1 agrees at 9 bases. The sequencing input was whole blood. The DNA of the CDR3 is TGTGCCAGCAGCCAAGTCGGGACAGGGAAGGATAGTAATGAAAAACTGTTTTTT. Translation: CASSQVGTGKDSNEKLFF.